The clone carrying this T cell receptor (beta chain) was counted only a few times. Cohorts were determined from participant-reported clinical history. These data belong to a study of blood T cell repertoires in COVID-19. V lost 3 bases, J lost 6 bases, and 9 bases stayed unmatched. Germline CDR1 SGHRS, CDR2 YFSETQ. The CDR3 loop spans 15 amino acids. Assay used: immunoSEQ multiplex PCR; TCRdb lists only in-frame clones, some missing. The sample contains 200,000 to 300,000 clones, more than 75% of which appear only once. This chain joins TRBV5-1 and TRBJ2-7; 10 bases are a match to TRBD1. This TCR came from a woman in her forties or fifties who had recovered from COVID-19. Sequenced material: PBMCs or T cells enriched from blood (not recorded which). CDR3: CASSSGQGSLGEQYF. The CDR3 DNA sequence: TGCGCCAGCAGCTCGGGACAGGGGTCACTTGGCGAGCAGTACTTC.